Below, 27 T cell receptor beta chains from the same sample are listed, as sequenced in a study of OX40 agonist ivuxolimab in advanced cancers. Preparation of the library involved the immunoSEQ multiplex PCR assay. TCRdb's version of the immuneACCESS table is confined to in-frame rearrangements and falls short of the full clone set. An unresolved V gene accounts for under half of the shortfall where checked; the remainder is of unknown origin. The sample profile shows tens of thousands of clones; around four fifths of them were found once. The top ten constitute roughly 1.9% of the sample. This specimen was CD4+ or CD8+ T cells sorted from blood, taken in a trial of the OX40 agonist ivuxolimab. These receptors all stem from an adult with an advanced solid tumor such as melanoma, head and neck, liver or kidney cancer.

V and J are TRBV28 and TRBJ1-4; D is undetermined. V was cut by 6 bases and J by 8 bases, with 16 bases left in between. The CDR3 covers 14 residues. CDR1 and CDR2 from the germline V gene are MDHEN and SYDVKM. CDR3 coding DNA: TGTGCCAGCAGACCTGTACCGCCGGGGGAAAAACTGTTTTTT. It encodes CASRPVPPGEKLFF.

The chain couples TRBV6-5 to TRBJ2-5; 14 bases align to TRBD2. With 4 bases clipped from V and 5 bases from J, the junction kept 6 bases outside the gene matches. The CDR3 spans 16 residues. From germline, CDR1 is MNHEY and CDR2 SVGAGI. The DNA for the CDR3 is TGTGCCAGCAGTTGGACTAGCGGGGGGCTGGAGGAGACCCAGTACTTC. Its translation: CASSWTSGGLEETQYF.

The V and J genes are TRBV19 and TRBJ1-4; 8 bases map to TRBD1. The CDR3 sequence is 14 residues long. In germline, CDR1 is LNHDA, CDR2 SQIVND (reference sequence). The ends lost 6 bases at V and 2 bases at J; junction bases unmatched: 2. CDR3 protein: CASSWDRTNEKLFF. The DNA for the CDR3 is TGTGCCAGTAGCTGGGACAGGACTAATGAAAAACTGTTTTTT.

The rearrangement uses TRBV9 and TRBJ1-2, with 7 bases that match TRBD1. J was trimmed by 4 bases and V by 3 bases; bases with no gene match: 12. CDR1 is SGDLS, CDR2 YYNGEE, per germline. The CDR3 runs 16 residues. CDR3 nucleotide sequence: TGTGCCAGCAGCGCCCCAACCGACAGGGAAGGCTATGGCTACACCTTC. Protein: CASSAPTDREGYGYTF.

This clone was detected only a few times. The CDR3 reads CASSEIAGVSSYNEQFF. For the CDR3, the DNA is TGTGCCAGCAGTGAAATAGCGGGAGTTTCCTCCTACAATGAGCAGTTCTTC. V usage is TRBV25-1 and J usage is TRBJ2-1; 9 nucleotides agree with TRBD2. Trimming cost V 2 bases and J 0 bases; bases outside gene matches: 5. The CDR3 sequence is 17 residues long. The germline CDR1 and CDR2 sequences are MGHDK and SYGVNS.

This chain connects TRBV4-3 to TRBJ2-2; 11 nucleotides line up with TRBD2. This CDR3 is 20 amino acids long. V was clipped by 6 bases and J by 0 bases; unmatched bases: 15. The germline V gene encodes CDR1 LGHNA and CDR2 YSLEER. The CDR3 nucleotides read TGCGCCAGCAGGCACCCAAGACCCTTAGCGGGGGGGGCGAACACCGGGGAGCTGTTTTTT. This gives the protein CASRHPRPLAGGANTGELFF.

The chain carries TRBV28 and TRBJ1-5; a possible D gene is TRBD1 (5 bases). Per germline, CDR1 MDHEN and CDR2 SYDVKM. V lost 10 bases to trimming and J lost 9 bases, with 16 bases between them. The CDR3 spans 12 residues. In nucleotides, the CDR3 is TGTGCCACCGCTGGGGCGGGGAGGCCCCAGCATTTT. It specifies CATAGAGRPQHF.

The J gene is TRBJ1-1, the V gene TRBV18; D remains ambiguous. Germline V gene lookup returns CDR1 KGHSH and CDR2 LQKENI. The V gene lost 0 bases and the J gene lost 6 bases, with 17 bases spanning the gap. CDR3 length equals 16 residues. The CDR3 DNA reads as TGTGCCAGCTCACCACCGGGAGGGCAAAGTGGCTCTGAAGCTTTCTTT. Translating it yields CASSPPGGQSGSEAFF. Filled out from reference TRBV18 and TRBJ1-1, the complete variable domain reads NAGVMQNPRHLVRRRGQEARLRCSPMKGHSHVYWYRQLPEEGLKFMVYLQKENIIDESGMPKERFSAEFPKEGPSILRIQQVVRGDSAAYFCASSPPGGQSGSEAFFGQGTRLTVV.

The chain uses TRBV7-9 and TRBJ2-1, with D maybe TRBD2 (7 bases). V lost 2 bases to trimming and J lost 5 bases, with 13 bases between them. The CDR3 has 15 amino acids. The V gene's germline CDR1 is SEHNR and CDR2 FQNEAQ (reference sequence). The CDR3 region has the DNA TGTGCCAGCAGCTTATGGGGGGGCGGACACAATGAGCAGTTCTTC. It translates to CASSLWGGGHNEQFF. Full variable domain (remainder filled in from reference TRBV7-9 and TRBJ2-1): DTGVSQNPRHKITKRGQNVTFRCDPISEHNRLYWYRQTLGQGPEFLTYFQNEAQLEKSRLLSDRFSAERPKGSFSTLEIQRTEQGDSAMYLCASSLWGGGHNEQFFGPGTRLTVL.

V usage is TRBV30 and J usage is TRBJ1-2; the D is unclear. Germline CDR1 reads GTSNPN; CDR2 reads SVGIG (reference sequence). Trimming took 4 bases from V and 6 from J, leaving 15 bases between them. The CDR3 extends over 13 amino acids. The CDR3 sequence: CAWTVIGVDGYTF. For the CDR3, the DNA is TGTGCCTGGACCGTAATCGGGGTGGATGGCTACACCTTC.

The chain joins TRBV6-6 to TRBJ2-3; no definite D call. V lost 5 bases and J 6 bases, leaving 9 bases between the germline ends. In germline, CDR1 is MNHNY, CDR2 SVGAGI (reference sequence). The CDR3 has 12 amino acids. The CDR3 loop is CASSPQSDTQYF. CDR3 DNA: TGTGCCAGCAGTCCCCAAAGCGATACGCAGTATTTT.

J is TRBJ2-3 and V is TRBV28; unclear D gene. CDR1 and CDR2 (germline): MDHEN, SYDVKM. V was shortened by 5 bases and J by 2 bases, with 5 bases between the two germline ends. The CDR3 runs to 12 residues. The chain's CDR3 is CASSTVTDTQYF. In DNA form, the CDR3 reads TGTGCCAGCAGTACCGTCACAGATACGCAGTATTTT.

This clone was detected a few times. The genes are TRBV7-2 and TRBJ1-6; 7 positions agree with TRBD1. V dropped 4 bases and J dropped 7; count of bases not matched to a gene: 1. Germline V gene sequence: CDR1 SGHTA, CDR2 FQGNSA. The CDR3 runs to 13 residues. The CDR3 reads CASSSGQNSPLHF. The CDR3 DNA sequence: TGTGCCAGCAGCTCGGGACAGAATTCACCCCTCCACTTT.

This rearrangement joins TRBV14 to TRBJ1-2; 10 positions match TRBD1. CDR3 length: 14 residues. Germline CDR1 is SGHDN and CDR2 is FVKESK. V lost 5 bases, J lost 4 bases, and 4 bases stayed unmatched. The chain's CDR3 is CASSYRTGGYGYTF. The CDR3, as DNA: TGTGCCAGCAGCTACCGGACAGGGGGCTATGGCTACACCTTC.

This clone was detected once. The CDR3 does not end in the conserved phenylalanine or tryptophan, so this is likely a read error. The chain employs TRBV4-1 and TRBJ1-1, with TRBD1 matching 8 bases. With V trimmed by 2 bases and J by 6 bases, 11 bases remained unmatched. This CDR3 contains 16 residues. The germline V gene has CDR1 MGHRA and CDR2 YSYEKL. CDR3 bases: TGCGCCAGCAGCCAAACGGACAGGGAGAAAGTCGCTGAAGCTTTCCTT. Translated, it gives CASSQTDREKVAEAFL.

V is TRBV2 and J is TRBJ1-2; D possibly corresponds to TRBD1 (6 bases). Per germline, CDR1 SNHLY and CDR2 FYNNEI. Trimming cost V 8 bases and J 0 bases, with 16 bases left between them. This CDR3 comprises 15 residues. Here the CDR3 DNA reads TGTGCCAGCGTATTAGAGGACAGCTCTAACTATGGCTACACCTTC. This gives the protein CASVLEDSSNYGYTF.

The gene calls are TRBV11-1 and TRBJ1-1; 8 bases are shared with TRBD1. V lost 3 bases and J lost 0; bases outside the gene matches: 3. The CDR3 spans 15 residues. Per the germline V gene, CDR1 is SGHAT and CDR2 is FQDESV (reference sequence). The CDR3 sequence is CASSLLQGVNTEAFF. The CDR3 region has the DNA TGTGCCAGCAGCTTGTTACAGGGGGTGAACACTGAAGCTTTCTTT. Together with reference TRBV11-1 and TRBJ1-1, the CDR3 gives the full variable domain: EAEVAQSPRYKITEKSQAVAFWCDPISGHATLYWYRQILGQGPELLVQFQDESVVDDSQLPKDRFSAERLKGVDSTLKIQPAELGDSAMYLCASSLLQGVNTEAFFGQGTRLTVV.

Regarding this clone: The junction departs from germline at one end; a sequencing error may be responsible. The chain is built from TRBV7-7 and TRBJ2-7, with 8 bases aligning to TRBD2. CDR3 size: 14 residues. Germline CDR1 and CDR2: SSHAT and FNYEAQ (reference sequence). The CDR3 is CASSLSGSSYEQYF. In DNA form, the CDR3 reads TGTGCTAGCAGCTTAAGCGGGAGCTCCTACGAGCAGTACTTC.

This clone was seen a handful of times. The chain uses TRBV7-9 and TRBJ2-2, with D unresolved. The ends were cut back, 5 bases at V and 0 bases at J, with 10 bases in the middle. The CDR3 is 15 residues long. The germline CDR1 and CDR2 sequences are SEHNR and FQNEAQ (reference sequence). The CDR3 region has the DNA TGTGCCAGCAGCGCACTCCTCACGAACACCGGGGAGCTGTTTTTT. Translation: CASSALLTNTGELFF.

This chain joins TRBV6-1 and TRBJ2-7; D not resolved. The CDR3 has 11 amino acids. The ends were cut back, 0 bases at V and 7 bases at J, with 4 bases in the middle. Germline CDR1 reads MNHNS; CDR2 reads SASEGT. The CDR3 sequence: CASSEAGEQYF. DNA for the CDR3: TGTGCCAGCAGTGAAGCGGGAGAGCAGTACTTC.

The rearrangement links TRBV18 to TRBJ1-1; 8 nucleotides match TRBD1. The CDR3 loop spans 12 amino acids. V shed 4 bases, J shed 7 bases, and the junction held 2 bases outside the gene matches. From germline, CDR1 is KGHSH and CDR2 LQKENI. The CDR3 loop is CASSRTGYEAFF. For the CDR3, the DNA is TGTGCCAGCTCACGGACAGGGTATGAAGCTTTCTTT.

This clone was counted a single time. The gene calls are TRBV7-3 and TRBJ2-1; D is undetermined. The CDR3 sequence is 13 residues long. V was trimmed by 5 bases and J by 6 bases, leaving 11 bases between them. CDR1 SGHTA and CDR2 FQGTGA come from the germline V gene. CDR3 nucleotide sequence: TGTGCCAGCAGCCTTGGACGCGTCAATGAGCAGTTCTTC. Translated, it gives CASSLGRVNEQFF.

This sequence joins TRBV25-1 and TRBJ2-3; D unclear. The CDR3 totals 15 residues. V was cut by 6 bases and J by 0 bases, with 13 bases left in between. Looked up from germline, CDR1 is MGHDK and CDR2 is SYGVNS. The CDR3 is CASSQDVASTDTQYF. CDR3 sequence (DNA): TGTGCCAGCAGCCAAGACGTAGCTAGCACAGATACGCAGTATTTT.

This chain uses TRBV7-2 with TRBJ2-2, with no clear D. This CDR3 contains 14 residues. With 3 bases removed from V and 0 bases from J, the gap between germline ends came to 5 bases. The germline V gene encodes CDR1 SGHTA and CDR2 FQGNSA. This CDR3 is CASSFPPNTGELFF. The CDR3 region has the DNA TGTGCCAGCAGCTTTCCACCGAACACCGGGGAGCTGTTTTTT.

The table lists this clone with a count of one. The CDR3 region is CASREGLSTDTQYF. For the CDR3, the DNA is TGTGCCAGTAGGGAAGGGCTTAGCACAGATACGCAGTATTTT. The V gene is TRBV19, the J gene TRBJ2-3; D is unclear. CDR3 length: 14 residues. In germline, CDR1 is LNHDA, CDR2 SQIVND (reference sequence). V was cut by 6 bases and J by 0 bases, with 10 bases left in between.

This clone has a single count. This chain connects TRBV4-3 to TRBJ2-4; tentatively, D is TRBD2 (5 bases). V dropped 0 bases and J dropped 0 bases, with 12 bases sitting between them. The germline V gene has CDR1 LGHNA and CDR2 YSLEER. The CDR3 has 17 residues. The CDR3 DNA is TGCGCCAGCAGCCAAGATCGAGGGCAAGAAGCCAAAAACATTCAGTACTTC. Amino acids: CASSQDRGQEAKNIQYF.

The V gene is TRBV4-2, the J gene TRBJ2-7; D unclear. CDR1 is LGHNA, CDR2 YNFKEQ, per germline. The CDR3 is 14 amino acids. The V end was cut by 0 bases, the J end by 3 bases, with 9 bases between. CDR3 DNA: TGTGCCAGCAGCCAAGAAAGGGTAAACTACGAGCAGTACTTC. Protein: CASSQERVNYEQYF.